Below are 20 T cell receptor beta chains sequenced from a single sample in a study of identical twins. Via MiXCR, TCRdb re-called the 5' RACE reads, giving one row per CDR3 protein. The top ten clones hold 3% to 3.5% of a sample with some 270,000 distinct CDR3 sequences, around 8.3% of them seen once. These same records also appear under a second study, on yellow fever vaccine responses in identical twins.

What was sequenced was CD8+ T cells sorted from blood. All receptors come from a woman aged 18-30 years in good health.

This clonotype was seen many times. V is TRBV29-1 and J is TRBJ2-7; no clear D gene. The CDR3 contains 11 residues. CDR1 and CDR2 (germline): SQVTM, ANQGSEA. Deletions cut 4 bases from V and 0 bases from J, with 4 bases between. As DNA, the CDR3 is TGCAGCGTTGGGGGCTCCTACGAGCAGTACTTC. Its translation is CSVGGSYEQYF.

This clonotype showed up just a few times. The rearrangement links TRBV6-1 to TRBJ1-1, with D tentatively TRBD1 (5 bases). V was shortened by 3 bases and J by 1 base, with 9 bases between the two germline ends. Germline CDR1 MNHNS, CDR2 SASEGT. This CDR3 contains 14 residues. DNA of the CDR3: TGTGCCAGCAGTGACCCCGGGGGGAACACTGAAGCTTTCTTT. This gives the protein CASSDPGGNTEAFF.

This clonotype was counted between two and nine times. The V and J genes are TRBV3-1 and TRBJ2-7, with D possibly being TRBD1 (6 bases). Germline CDR1 and CDR2: LGHDT and YNNKEL (reference sequence). V lost 1 base and J 7 bases, leaving 20 bases between the germline ends. The CDR3 contains 16 residues. CDR3 DNA: TGTGCCAGCAGCCAAGCTGGGACAAGGCCCTTTATGGAGCAGTACTTC. Translating it yields CASSQAGTRPFMEQYF.

Many counts were recorded for this clonotype. The chain employs TRBV20-1 and TRBJ2-1, with D possibly TRBD2 on 5 matching bases. The CDR3 is 14 amino acids. V was cut by 5 bases and J by 0 bases, with 11 bases left in between. CDR1 is DFQATT and CDR2 is SNEGSKA in the germline V gene (reference sequence). The CDR3 reads CSAYTGSSYNEQFF. The CDR3 DNA reads TGCAGTGCTTACACGGGGAGCTCCTACAATGAGCAGTTCTTC.

The rearrangement links TRBV7-2 to TRBJ2-1; 11 bases agree with TRBD2. V was pared by 3 bases and J by 3 bases, with 1 base of the junction left unmatched. This CDR3 comprises 15 residues. The germline V gene encodes CDR1 SGHTA and CDR2 FQGNSA. For the CDR3, the DNA is TGTGCCAGCAGCTTTACTAGCGGGGGCTACAATGAGCAGTTCTTC. This encodes CASSFTSGGYNEQFF.

The chain joins TRBV7-9 to TRBJ1-2, with TRBD1 matching over 8 bases. The germline gives CDR1 SEHNR, CDR2 FQNEAQ (reference sequence). The CDR3 has 16 residues. The V gene end was trimmed by 5 bases and the J gene end by 4 bases; junction bases not matched to a gene: 12. The CDR3 DNA follows: TGTGCCAGCAGCAGATCGTGGACAGGGTATCCCTATGGCTACACCTTC. This sequence encodes CASSRSWTGYPYGYTF.

The chain couples TRBV7-9 to TRBJ2-7, with D perhaps TRBD1 or TRBD2 (6 bases each). This CDR3 has 13 amino acids. Germline CDR1 SEHNR, CDR2 FQNEAQ (reference sequence). Trimming pared 4 bases from V and 3 bases from J, leaving 10 bases between. The chain's CDR3 is CASSYREVYEQYF. CDR3 DNA sequence: TGTGCCAGCAGCTACAGGGAGGTCTACGAGCAGTACTTC.

This clonotype was seen only a few times. This chain's CDR3 is CASSVVTDLYGYTF. The CDR3 coding sequence is TGTGCCAGCAGCGTAGTAACAGACCTCTATGGCTACACCTTC. The genes are TRBV9 and TRBJ1-2; D unresolved. CDR1 is SGDLS and CDR2 is YYNGEE in the germline V gene. V was cut by 0 bases and J by 4 bases, with 10 bases left in between. The CDR3 contains 14 residues.

In its sample, this clonotype was seen many times. V gene TRBV10-2 combines with J gene TRBJ2-3, with 10 positions matching TRBD2. CDR3 size: 14 residues. Germline V lookup: CDR1 WSHSY, CDR2 SAAADI. V lost 11 bases and J lost 1; bases outside the gene matches: 6. CDR3 residues: CASLGTSGTDTQYF. CDR3 DNA: TGCGCCTCCCTGGGGACTAGCGGCACAGATACGCAGTATTTT.

This chain joins TRBV7-9 and TRBJ2-7, with D perhaps being TRBD1 or TRBD2 (6 bases each). The V and J ends lost 5 bases and 3 bases respectively, with 11 bases between them. Germline values: CDR1 SEHNR, CDR2 FQNEAQ (reference sequence). The CDR3 has 13 residues. The CDR3 DNA follows: TGTGCCAGCAGCCACCGGGGGCTCTACGAGCAGTACTTC. It codes for CASSHRGLYEQYF.

This clonotype is deemed medium-sized. V gene TRBV4-2 combines with J gene TRBJ2-1; 9 nucleotides align to TRBD2. The germline CDR1 and CDR2 sequences are LGHNA and YNFKEQ. V was clipped by 0 bases and J by 8 bases; unmatched bases: 8. The CDR3 totals 16 residues. The CDR3 loop reads CASSQDKAGGFYEQFF. The CDR3 region has the DNA TGTGCCAGCAGCCAAGATAAGGCGGGGGGGTTCTATGAGCAGTTCTTC.

The V gene is TRBV11-2, the J gene TRBJ2-5, with a weak D call TRBD2 (6 bases). Trimming shortened V by 3 bases and J by 5 bases, and 25 bases separated the two germline ends. This CDR3 is built from 18 residues. Looked up from germline, CDR1 is SGHAT and CDR2 is FQNNGV. Here the CDR3 DNA reads TGTGCCAGCAGCTTTGGGGAGTGGGACTTACTAAAACTGGAGACCCAGTACTTC. The encoded protein is CASSFGEWDLLKLETQYF. The full variable domain, rest sourced from reference TRBV11-2 and TRBJ2-5, is EAGVAQSPRYKIIEKRQSVAFWCNPISGHATLYWYQQILGQGPKLLIQFQNNGVVDDSQLPKDRFSAERLKGVDSTLKIQPAKLEDSAVYLCASSFGEWDLLKLETQYFGPGTRLLVL.

This clonotype appeared many times. This chain uses TRBV29-1 with TRBJ1-2; weak D call: TRBD1 (6 bases). The V gene's germline CDR1 is SQVTM and CDR2 ANQGSEA. This CDR3 spans 12 amino acids. The ends were cut back, 3 bases at V and 3 bases at J, with 8 bases in the middle. Here the CDR3 reads CSVEPGDYGYTF. Here the CDR3 DNA reads TGCAGCGTTGAGCCAGGGGACTATGGCTACACCTTC.

V gene TRBV29-1 combines with J gene TRBJ2-7; 10 bases map to TRBD2. The CDR3 has 12 residues. The V segment lost 6 bases and the J segment 6 bases; nucleotides outside the gene matches: 5. CDR1 SQVTM and CDR2 ANQGSEA come from the germline V gene. The CDR3 sequence is CSVPSGSGEQYF. CDR3 DNA sequence: TGCAGCGTCCCTAGCGGGAGTGGCGAGCAGTACTTC.

This clonotype was seen a few times. The chain couples TRBV29-1 to TRBJ2-7, with no clear D. This CDR3 has 12 residues. In germline, CDR1 is SQVTM, CDR2 ANQGSEA. V lost 3 bases to trimming and J lost 5 bases, with 11 bases between them. For the CDR3, the DNA is TGCAGCGTTGATTCTGGACCTGACGAGCAGTACTTC. Translation: CSVDSGPDEQYF.

This clonotype was picked up a small number of times. The V gene is TRBV20-1, the J gene TRBJ2-1; TRBD1 agrees at 9 bases. Trimming at V came to 7 bases and at J to 3 bases, leaving 7 bases not matched to a gene. The germline V gene has CDR1 DFQATT and CDR2 SNEGSKA (reference sequence). CDR3 size: 14 residues. The CDR3 loop is CSVADRGDYNEQFF. The CDR3 DNA reads TGCAGTGTTGCGGACAGGGGAGACTACAATGAGCAGTTCTTC.

This clonotype was counted ten times or more. The chain combines TRBV7-9 with TRBJ2-7; TRBD2 agrees at 9 bases. The V gene's germline CDR1 is SEHNR and CDR2 FQNEAQ (reference sequence). V lost 3 bases and J lost 3; bases outside the gene matches: 3. This CDR3 contains 14 residues. CDR3 nucleotides: TGTGCCAGCAGCTTCGGGACTAGCTTCTACGAGCAGTACTTC. Protein product: CASSFGTSFYEQYF.

The gene calls are TRBV29-1 and TRBJ2-4; the D is unclear. CDR1 SQVTM and CDR2 ANQGSEA come from the germline V gene. The ends were cut back, 4 bases at V and 4 bases at J, with 11 bases in the middle. This CDR3 has 13 amino acids. CDR3 DNA: TGCAGCGTTGTAGTAATGCAAAAAAACATTCAGTACTTC. Residues: CSVVVMQKNIQYF.

The table lists this clonotype with a few counts. This rearrangement joins TRBV6-4 to TRBJ2-1, with D perhaps matching TRBD2 (7 bases). Germline lookup yields CDR1 MRHNA and CDR2 SNTAGT. The CDR3 has 14 amino acids. V lost 2 bases and J lost 8, with 13 bases in between. CDR3 DNA sequence: TGTGCCAGCAGTGACAGGGAGGGGGTAGATGAGCAGTTCTTC. This translates into CASSDREGVDEQFF.

This chain uses TRBV5-7 with TRBJ1-1, with D hard to call. TRBV5-7 is flagged as an ORF with uncertain function. The CDR3 covers 13 residues. Trimming took 3 bases from V and 3 from J, leaving 9 bases between them. The CDR3 reads CASSSGLHTEAFF. In nucleotides, the CDR3 is TGTGCCAGCAGCTCCGGACTCCACACTGAAGCTTTCTTT.